The clone carrying this T cell receptor beta chain was seen a single time. Its antigen is currently unknown. This record comes from a study of OX40 agonist ivuxolimab in advanced cancers. Broader study findings: The mean number of expanded clones was higher in CD8+ T cells than in CD4+. Among the nonresponders, some also had low normalized T-cell clonal expansion. The study observed clonal expansion of CD4+ and CD8+ blood T cells by week 6 at 0.1 to 3.0 mg/kg.

Here immunoSEQ multiplex PCR was the method, and the copy in TCRdb shows in-frame clones only, minus some. This table has some 95,000 clones, 87% appearing once. CDR3 size: 14 residues. Deletions cut 4 bases from V and 1 base from J, with 11 bases between. Germline-derived CDR1 and CDR2 are SGHRS and YFSETQ. This clonotype was obtained from an adult with an advanced solid tumor such as melanoma, head and neck, liver or kidney cancer. The chain joins TRBV5-1 to TRBJ2-5; maybe TRBD2 (5 bases). Material: CD4+ or CD8+ T cells sorted from blood, obtained in a trial of the OX40 agonist ivuxolimab. CDR3: CASSPGGSQETQYF. The DNA of the CDR3 is TGCGCCAGCAGCCCAGGCGGGTCCCAAGAGACCCAGTACTTC.